This T cell receptor beta chain was documented in a study of T cells in Graves' hyperthyroidism and ophthalmopathy. Whole-study results and caveats: Also found in blood were most expanded thyroid clonotypes above 0.001.

Ten or more counts support this clonotype. Its antigen is not known. Template material for amplifying TCR beta CDR3 regions consisted of RNA transcripts. The TCR CDR3 was amplified in a first-round RT-PCR using the HTBI primer set. A single record per CDR3 protein comes from TCRdb applying MiXCR to the multiplex PCR reads. Of some 180,000 distinct CDR3 sequences in the sample, about a sixth are singletons; the top ten hold around 48%. Hyperthyroidism, newly diagnosed and lasting under 2 months, affected patients aged 18 to 65. Around 9.8 ml fresh peripheral blood yielded the PBMCs. The CDR3 is 15 residues long. Trimming cost V 4 bases and J 3 bases, with 14 bases left between them. CDR1 and CDR2 (germline): SGHNT, YENEEA.

The V call is TRBV11-3, the J call TRBJ2-3; D is unresolved. This receptor was obtained from a woman in her 50s with Graves' hyperthyroidism. Sequencing used blood. The CDR3 spells CASSSRWESTDTQYF. CDR3 in DNA: TGTGCCAGCAGCTCAAGATGGGAATCTACAGATACGCAGTATTTT.